Presented here are 10 T cell receptor beta chains from one specimen sequenced in a study of T cell changes during pregnancy in multiple sclerosis. Clones were sequenced by immunoSEQ multiplex PCR, and TCRdb holds only the in-frame ones, with some missing. The table lists fewer than 100,000 clones, about 93% of them singletons. This specimen was peripheral blood, taken after pregnancy. Receptors were obtained from a female donor in good health, enrolled as a control in a pregnancy study.

The CDR3 region is CASSYYWGQKNSPLHF. CDR3 sequence (DNA): TGTGCCAGCAGTTACTACTGGGGACAGAAAAATTCACCCCTCCACTTT. The genes are TRBV6-5 and TRBJ1-6; the match to TRBD1 covers 7 bases. Germline V gene sequence: CDR1 MNHEY, CDR2 SVGAGI. V trimming: 1 base; J trimming: 7 bases; junction bases outside the gene matches: 7. The CDR3 has 16 amino acids.

The chain recombines TRBV4-2 with TRBJ1-1, with TRBD1 matching 11 bases. From germline, CDR1 is LGHNA and CDR2 YNFKEQ. The CDR3 loop spans 14 amino acids. V shed 0 bases and J 12 bases; nucleotides not matched to a gene: 6. CDR3: CASSQDRRTGGSFF. As DNA, the CDR3 is TGTGCCAGCAGCCAAGATCGCCGGACAGGGGGCTCTTTCTTT.

The V call is TRBV19, the J call TRBJ2-3; TRBD2 agrees at 9 bases. With 3 bases clipped from V and 6 bases from J, the junction kept 16 bases outside the gene matches. This CDR3 spans 18 amino acids. Looked up from germline, CDR1 is LNHDA and CDR2 is SQIVND (reference sequence). The CDR3 here is CASSMGALAGSYADTQYF. Written as DNA, the CDR3 is TGTGCCAGTAGTATGGGGGCGCTAGCGGGGAGTTATGCGGATACGCAGTATTTT.

The CDR3 reads CAVRRELNSPLHF. The CDR3 DNA reads as TGTGCCGTAAGGCGGGAACTGAATTCACCCCTCCACTTT. The chain links TRBV2 to TRBJ1-6; no firm D call. This CDR3 region has 13 residues. V shed 11 bases and J shed 7 bases, with 15 bases lying between them. Germline V gene sequence: CDR1 SNHLY, CDR2 FYNNEI.

V usage is TRBV7-2 and J usage is TRBJ2-7; D remains unclear. CDR1 is SGHTA and CDR2 is FQGNSA in the germline V gene. Trimming stripped 5 bases from V and 3 bases from J, with 5 bases between. The CDR3 extends over 11 amino acids. CDR3: CASSPNYEQYF. In nucleotides, the CDR3 is TGTGCCAGCAGCCCTAACTACGAGCAGTACTTC. Filled out from reference TRBV7-2 and TRBJ2-7, the complete variable domain reads GAGVSQSPSNKVTEKGKDVELRCDPISGHTALYWYRQSLGQGLEFLIYFQGNSAPDKSGLPSDRFSAERTGGSVSTLTIQRTQQEDSAVYLCASSPNYEQYFGPGTRLTVT.

V and J are TRBV5-4 and TRBJ2-5, with D uncertain. The CDR3 length is 14 residues. V gave up 4 bases and J gave up 4 bases, with 14 bases separating them. Germline CDR1 and CDR2: SGHNT and YYREEE (reference sequence). The CDR3 coding sequence is TGTGCCAGCAGCCCTTTCCTGGCCGTAGAGACCCAGTACTTC. It yields the protein CASSPFLAVETQYF.

The V and J genes are TRBV18 and TRBJ2-2, with 7 bases identical to TRBD2. Germline V gene data show CDR1 as KGHSH and CDR2 as LQKENI. CDR3 length equals 13 residues. Unmatched junction bases numbered 7, after V lost 10 bases and J lost 5 bases. CDR3 DNA: TGTGCCACGTCAGCGGGATATACCGGGGAGCTGTTTTTT. This gives the protein CATSAGYTGELFF.

A remark on this clone: This may be a read error: a much more frequent sequence differs by one nucleotide. This chain connects TRBV7-3 to TRBJ1-1, with D possibly being TRBD1 (6 bases). V shed 5 bases and J shed 0 bases, with 10 bases lying between them. This CDR3 region has 14 residues. Germline assignment: CDR1 SGHTA and CDR2 FQGTGA. DNA for the CDR3: TGTGCCAGCAGCCCGGGGGGCTTGAACACTGAAGCTTTCTTT. Amino acid sequence: CASSPGGLNTEAFF.

CDR3 nucleotides: TGCGCCAGCAGCTTGGCCGGGACAGCAGTGTACGAGCAGTACTTC. Translated, it gives CASSLAGTAVYEQYF. V gene TRBV5-1 combines with J gene TRBJ2-7; 7 nucleotides match TRBD1. V trimming: 0 bases; J trimming: 4 bases; junction bases outside the gene matches: 7. The CDR3 totals 15 residues. Germline CDR1 reads SGHRS; CDR2 reads YFSETQ.

The chain uses TRBV4-2 and TRBJ2-1, with D tentatively TRBD2 (6 bases). Germline V gives CDR1 LGHNA, CDR2 YNFKEQ. The CDR3 length is 15 residues. V lost 0 bases and J 2 bases, leaving 8 bases between the germline ends. The CDR3 region has the DNA TGTGCCAGCAGCCAAGAGCTAGCGACCTACAATGAGCAGTTCTTC. It translates to CASSQELATYNEQFF.